These 7 T cell receptor beta chains originate from one sample sequenced in a study of cytomegalovirus exposure and HLA in healthy donors. The PCR used 60 Vbeta and 13 Jbeta primers. Profiling relied on immunoSEQ multiplex PCR, and the TCRdb table lists in-frame clones only, not all of them. Among around 190,000 clones, around three quarters were seen once, and the ten largest hold over 12%. Input material: PBMCs. These receptors were taken from a woman aged 25 to 45 in good health and CMV-seropositive.

This chain links TRBV28 with TRBJ2-7, with D perhaps matching TRBD1 (6 bases). Germline CDR1 is MDHEN and CDR2 is SYDVKM. The CDR3 contains 15 residues. V was pared by 4 bases and J by 4 bases, with 17 bases between. The CDR3 nucleotides are TGTGCCAGCAGTTCGACAGGAGGACCGCAGTACGAGCAGTACTTC. It specifies CASSSTGGPQYEQYF.

The chain uses TRBV9 and TRBJ1-2; D remains ambiguous. Germline V CDR1 and CDR2: SGDLS, YYNGEE. V shed 3 bases and J shed 4 bases, with 13 bases lying between them. The CDR3 has 14 residues. CDR3 in amino acids: CASSGRAGGYGYTF. DNA of the CDR3: TGTGCCAGCAGCGGGAGGGCAGGCGGCTATGGCTACACCTTC.

This chain joins TRBV19 and TRBJ2-1; 12 positions match TRBD2. This CDR3 is built from 20 residues. The germline gives CDR1 LNHDA, CDR2 SQIVND (reference sequence). V dropped 4 bases and J dropped 0; count of bases not matched to a gene: 13. CDR3 in DNA: TGTGCCAGTAGTACTTACCTAGCGGGAGGGACCCTTTTCTCCTACAATGAGCAGTTCTTC. Protein sequence: CASSTYLAGGTLFSYNEQFF.

Written as DNA, the CDR3 is TGCGCCAGCAGCCAATCAAACAGGGATGGCTACACCTTC. Encoded protein: CASSQSNRDGYTF. V usage is TRBV4-1 and J usage is TRBJ1-2; D is possibly TRBD1 (6 bases). Trimming shortened V by 2 bases and J by 6 bases, and 10 bases separated the two germline ends. This CDR3 has 13 residues. Germline loops: CDR1 MGHRA, CDR2 YSYEKL.

The chain is built from TRBV7-9 and TRBJ1-5, with D perhaps matching TRBD1 (6 bases). CDR1 is SEHNR and CDR2 is FQNEAQ in the germline V gene (reference sequence). V was trimmed by 1 base and J by 5 bases, leaving 12 bases between them. The CDR3 consists of 15 residues. CDR3 bases: TGTGCCAGCAGCTTAGACGGGACAACCGATCAGCCCCAGCATTTT. Translated: CASSLDGTTDQPQHF.

The chain couples TRBV4-3 to TRBJ1-2; D may be TRBD1 (5 bases). The CDR3 sequence is 15 residues long. V lost 1 base to trimming and J lost 4 bases, with 13 bases between them. Per the germline V gene, CDR1 is LGHNA and CDR2 is YSLEER. The CDR3 bases are TGCGCCAGCAGCCAAGTTGGGGGGAACAGCTATGGCTACACCTTC. Translating it yields CASSQVGGNSYGYTF.

The CDR3 region is CASSQVSGGLRSEQYF. CDR3 bases: TGCGCCAGCAGCCAAGTATCGGGGGGCCTAAGATCCGAGCAGTACTTC. The chain employs TRBV4-3 and TRBJ2-7; a weak D match, TRBD2 (7 bases). V was trimmed by 1 base and J by 6 bases, leaving 19 bases between them. Germline lookup yields CDR1 LGHNA and CDR2 YSLEER. The CDR3 loop spans 16 amino acids.